This T cell receptor (beta chain) was sequenced in a study of chemoradiotherapy in HPV16-positive cancers. Looking at the study overall: Candidate HPV-specific T-cell clones and common TCR motifs came from functional assays in a couple of HPV16-positive patients. Study-level points and caveats: Only a couple of HPV16-positive patients supplied the functional HPV-specificity definition.

Note on this clone: Its antigen is unidentified.

Measured with immunoSEQ multiplex PCR; TCRdb has only the in-frame clones, and not every one. The top ten clones hold 4% to 4.5% of a sample with tens of thousands of clones, roughly 90% of them seen once. This CDR3 spans 18 amino acids. CDR1 SGHRS and CDR2 YFSETQ come from the germline V gene. V lost 4 bases, J lost 2 bases, and 16 bases stayed unmatched. This TCR came from a human donor with HPV-associated anogenital cancer. Sequences were derived from blood, sampled from a patient who underwent chemoradiotherapy. The J gene is TRBJ2-3, the V gene TRBV5-1, with 7 bases identical to TRBD2. The CDR3 nucleotides read TGCGCCAGCAGCCACGTTAGACTAGCCGGAGAGAACACAGATACGCAGTATTTT. It encodes CASSHVRLAGENTDTQYF.